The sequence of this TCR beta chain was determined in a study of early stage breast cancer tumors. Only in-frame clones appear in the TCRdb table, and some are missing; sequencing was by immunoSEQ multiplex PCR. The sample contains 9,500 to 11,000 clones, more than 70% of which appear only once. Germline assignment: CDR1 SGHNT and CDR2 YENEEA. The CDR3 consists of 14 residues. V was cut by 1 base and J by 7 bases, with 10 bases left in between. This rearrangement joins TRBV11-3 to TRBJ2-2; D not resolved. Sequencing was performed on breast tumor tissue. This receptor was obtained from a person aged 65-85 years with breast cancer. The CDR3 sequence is CASSLVSRSGELFF. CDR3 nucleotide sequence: TGTGCCAGCAGCTTAGTCTCTAGGAGCGGGGAGCTGTTTTTT.